This T cell receptor beta chain derives from a study of CD8+CD57+ T cells in acquired aplastic anemia. TCR beta VDJ and CDR3 profiles were obtained from a genomic DNA template. One entry per CDR3 protein, called by TCRdb with MiXCR from the reads. The profile shows a few hundred thousand distinct CDR3 sequences, roughly 82% of them singletons. As to this clonotype: The antigen is undetermined.

The study, taken as a whole, reports: There were around 28 CD8+ CDR3 sequences that occurred in both patients and controls.

Before being chosen for sequencing, patients had shown CD8+CD57+ cell expansion by flow cytometry. Receipt of therapy had not occurred in any patient by the time of blood sampling. The source of this sequence is a human donor with aplastic anemia. Sequencing was performed on sorted CD4+, CD8+, or CD8+CD57+ T cells (not recorded which) from PBMCs.

In DNA, the CDR3 is TGTGCCAGTAGTACCTGGGACAGGGGCTCCAGCCAAGAGACCCAGTACTTC. This codes for CASSTWDRGSSQETQYF. This chain uses TRBV19 with TRBJ2-5; 10 bases fit TRBD1. The germline V gene has CDR1 LNHDA and CDR2 SQIVND (reference sequence). This CDR3 spans 17 amino acids. V trimming: 4 bases; J trimming: 1 base; junction bases outside the gene matches: 9.